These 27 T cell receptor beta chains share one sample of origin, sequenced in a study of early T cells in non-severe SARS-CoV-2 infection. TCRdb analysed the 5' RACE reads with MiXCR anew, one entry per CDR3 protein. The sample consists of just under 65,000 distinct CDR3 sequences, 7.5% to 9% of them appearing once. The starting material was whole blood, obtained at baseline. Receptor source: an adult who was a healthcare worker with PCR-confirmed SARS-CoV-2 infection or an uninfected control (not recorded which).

CDR3 sequence (DNA): TGTGCCAGCAGCTTAGGGCTCACCCGCACAGATACGCAGTATTTT. It translates to CASSLGLTRTDTQYF. V gene TRBV7-9 combines with J gene TRBJ2-3; D gene unclear. The V end lost 1 base, the J end lost 1 base, and 9 bases lay between the germline ends. The V gene's germline CDR1 is SEHNR and CDR2 FQNEAQ (reference sequence). This CDR3 has 15 residues.

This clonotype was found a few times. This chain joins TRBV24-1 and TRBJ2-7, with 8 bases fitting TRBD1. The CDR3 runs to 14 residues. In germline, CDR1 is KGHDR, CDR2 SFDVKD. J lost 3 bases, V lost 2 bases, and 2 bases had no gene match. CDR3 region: CATSDSGQGYEQYF. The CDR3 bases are TGTGCCACCAGTGATTCCGGACAGGGCTACGAGCAGTACTTC.

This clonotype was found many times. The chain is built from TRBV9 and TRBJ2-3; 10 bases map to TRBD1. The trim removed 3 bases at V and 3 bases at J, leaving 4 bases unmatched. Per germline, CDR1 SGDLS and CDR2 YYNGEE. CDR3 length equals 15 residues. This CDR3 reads CASSEGQGRTDTQYF. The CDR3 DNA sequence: TGTGCCAGCAGCGAGGGACAGGGGAGAACAGATACGCAGTATTTT.

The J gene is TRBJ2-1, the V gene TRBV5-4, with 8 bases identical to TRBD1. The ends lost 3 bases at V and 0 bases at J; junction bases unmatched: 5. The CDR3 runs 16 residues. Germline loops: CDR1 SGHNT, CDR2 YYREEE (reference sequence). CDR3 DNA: TGTGCCAGCAGCTCCCCCGACAGGGGCTCCTACAATGAGCAGTTCTTC. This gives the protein CASSSPDRGSYNEQFF. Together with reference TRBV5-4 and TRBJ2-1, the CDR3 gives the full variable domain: ETGVTQSPTHLIKTRGQQVTLRCSSQSGHNTVSWYQQALGQGPQFIFQYYREEENGRGNFPPRFSGLQFPNYSSELNVNALELDDSALYLCASSSPDRGSYNEQFFGPGTRLTVL.

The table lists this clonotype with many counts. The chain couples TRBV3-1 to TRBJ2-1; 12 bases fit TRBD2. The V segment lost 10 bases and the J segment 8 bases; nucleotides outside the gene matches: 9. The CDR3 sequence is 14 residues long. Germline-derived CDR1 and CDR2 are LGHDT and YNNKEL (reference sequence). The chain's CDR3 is CATTTSGSSYEQFF. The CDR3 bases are TGTGCCACCACGACTAGCGGGAGTTCCTATGAGCAGTTCTTC.

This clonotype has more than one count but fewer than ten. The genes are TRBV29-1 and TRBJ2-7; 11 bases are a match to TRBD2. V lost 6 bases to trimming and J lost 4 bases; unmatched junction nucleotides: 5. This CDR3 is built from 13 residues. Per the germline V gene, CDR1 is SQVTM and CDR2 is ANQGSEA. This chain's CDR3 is CSVRLAGLYEQYF. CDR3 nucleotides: TGCAGCGTCCGACTAGCGGGGTTATACGAGCAGTACTTC.

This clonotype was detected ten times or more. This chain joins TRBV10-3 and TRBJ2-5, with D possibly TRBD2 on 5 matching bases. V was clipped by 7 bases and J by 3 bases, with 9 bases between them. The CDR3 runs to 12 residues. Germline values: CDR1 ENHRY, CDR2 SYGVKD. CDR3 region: CAIKDSEETQYF. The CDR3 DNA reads TGTGCCATCAAGGACTCGGAAGAGACCCAGTACTTC.

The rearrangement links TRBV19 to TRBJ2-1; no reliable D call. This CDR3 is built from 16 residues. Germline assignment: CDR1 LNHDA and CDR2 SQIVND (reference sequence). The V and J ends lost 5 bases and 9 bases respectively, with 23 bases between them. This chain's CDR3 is CASSAPNLFSSPEQFF. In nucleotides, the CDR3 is TGTGCCAGTAGTGCTCCGAACCTGTTCTCCAGTCCTGAGCAGTTCTTC.

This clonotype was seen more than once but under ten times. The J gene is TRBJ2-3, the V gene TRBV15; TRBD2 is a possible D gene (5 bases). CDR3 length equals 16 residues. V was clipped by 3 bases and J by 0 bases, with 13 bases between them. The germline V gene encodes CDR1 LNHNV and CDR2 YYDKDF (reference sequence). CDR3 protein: CATSSLARRSTDTQYF. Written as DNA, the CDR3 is TGTGCCACCAGCAGTTTAGCGAGGCGGAGCACAGATACGCAGTATTTT.

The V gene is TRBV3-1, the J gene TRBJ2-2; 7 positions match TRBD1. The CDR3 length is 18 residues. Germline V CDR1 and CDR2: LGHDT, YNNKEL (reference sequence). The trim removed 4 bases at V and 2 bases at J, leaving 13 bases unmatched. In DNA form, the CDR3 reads TGTGCCAGCAGCCTTGTGGTTTCTGGGACAGCTAACACCGGGGAGCTGTTTTTT. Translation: CASSLVVSGTANTGELFF. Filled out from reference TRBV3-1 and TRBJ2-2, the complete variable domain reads DTAVSQTPKYLVTQMGNDKSIKCEQNLGHDTMYWYKQDSKKFLKIMFSYNNKELIINETVPNRFSPKSPDKAHLNLHINSLELGDSAVYFCASSLVVSGTANTGELFFGEGSRLTVL.

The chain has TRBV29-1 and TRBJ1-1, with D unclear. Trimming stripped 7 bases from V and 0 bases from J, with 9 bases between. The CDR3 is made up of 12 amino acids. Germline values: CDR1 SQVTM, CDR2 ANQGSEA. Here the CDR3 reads CSEHSLNTEAFF. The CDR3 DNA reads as TGCAGCGAGCACAGTCTGAACACTGAAGCTTTCTTT.

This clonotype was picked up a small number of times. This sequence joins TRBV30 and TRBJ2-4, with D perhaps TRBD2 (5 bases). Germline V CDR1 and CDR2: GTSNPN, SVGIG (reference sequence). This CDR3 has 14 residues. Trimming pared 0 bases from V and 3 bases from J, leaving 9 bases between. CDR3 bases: TGTGCCTGGAGTGTTGACGGGGTCAAAAACATTCAGTACTTC. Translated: CAWSVDGVKNIQYF. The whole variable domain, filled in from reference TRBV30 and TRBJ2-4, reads SQTIHQWPATLVQPVGSPLSLECTVEGTSNPNLYWYRQAAGRGLQLLFYSVGIGQISSEVPQNLSASRPQDRQFILSSKKLLLSDSGFYLCAWSVDGVKNIQYFGAGTRLSVL.

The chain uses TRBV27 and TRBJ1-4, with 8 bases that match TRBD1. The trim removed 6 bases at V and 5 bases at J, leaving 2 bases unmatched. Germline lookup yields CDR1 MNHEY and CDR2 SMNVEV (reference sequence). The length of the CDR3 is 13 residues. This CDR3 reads CASRGQENEKLFF. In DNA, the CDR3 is TGTGCCAGCAGGGGACAGGAGAATGAAAAACTGTTTTTT.

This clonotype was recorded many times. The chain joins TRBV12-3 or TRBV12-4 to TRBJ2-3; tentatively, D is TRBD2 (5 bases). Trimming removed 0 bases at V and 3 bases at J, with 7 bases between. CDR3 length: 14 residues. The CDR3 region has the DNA TGTGCCAGCAGTTTAGCGGGCGGGACAGATACGCAGTATTTT. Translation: CASSLAGGTDTQYF.

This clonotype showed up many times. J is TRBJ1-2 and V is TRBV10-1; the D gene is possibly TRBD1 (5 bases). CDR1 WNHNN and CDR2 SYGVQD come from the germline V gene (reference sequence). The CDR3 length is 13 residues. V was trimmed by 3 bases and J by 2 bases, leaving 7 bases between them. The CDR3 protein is CASSEQENYGYTF. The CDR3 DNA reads TGCGCCAGCAGTGAACAGGAAAACTATGGCTACACCTTC.

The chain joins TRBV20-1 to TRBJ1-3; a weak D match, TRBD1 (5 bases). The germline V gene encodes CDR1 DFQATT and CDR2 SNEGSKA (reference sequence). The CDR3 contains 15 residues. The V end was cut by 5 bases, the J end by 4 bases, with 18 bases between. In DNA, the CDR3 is TGCAGTGCTCAACGGGACGGGATGGGGGGAAACACCATATATTTT. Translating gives CSAQRDGMGGNTIYF.

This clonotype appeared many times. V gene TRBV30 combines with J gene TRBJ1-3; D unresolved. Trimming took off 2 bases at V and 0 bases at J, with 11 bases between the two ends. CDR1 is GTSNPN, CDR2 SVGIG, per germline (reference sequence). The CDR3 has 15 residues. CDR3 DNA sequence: TGTGCCTGGAGTTCCCGACTCCGCTCTGGAAACACCATATATTTT. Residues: CAWSSRLRSGNTIYF.

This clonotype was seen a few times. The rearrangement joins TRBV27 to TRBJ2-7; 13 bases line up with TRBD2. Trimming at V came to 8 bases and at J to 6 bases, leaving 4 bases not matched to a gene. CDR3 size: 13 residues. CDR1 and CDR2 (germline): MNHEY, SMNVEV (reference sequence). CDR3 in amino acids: CASRTSGSGEQYF. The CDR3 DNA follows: TGTGCCAGCCGGACTAGCGGGAGCGGCGAGCAGTACTTC.

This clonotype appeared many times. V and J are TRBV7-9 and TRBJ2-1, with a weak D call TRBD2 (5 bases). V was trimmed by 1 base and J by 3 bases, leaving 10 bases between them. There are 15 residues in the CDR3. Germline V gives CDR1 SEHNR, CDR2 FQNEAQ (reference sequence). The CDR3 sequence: CASSLGFGVYNEQFF. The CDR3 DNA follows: TGTGCCAGCAGCTTAGGGTTCGGGGTCTACAATGAGCAGTTCTTC.

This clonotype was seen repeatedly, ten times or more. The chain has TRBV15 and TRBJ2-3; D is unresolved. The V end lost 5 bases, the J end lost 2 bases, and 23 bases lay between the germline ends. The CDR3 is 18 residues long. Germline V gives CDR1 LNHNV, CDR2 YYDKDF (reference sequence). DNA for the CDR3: TGTGCCACCAGCTCCCGAGGTTGGCGAGTAGTAATCACAGATACGCAGTATTTT. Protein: CATSSRGWRVVITDTQYF.

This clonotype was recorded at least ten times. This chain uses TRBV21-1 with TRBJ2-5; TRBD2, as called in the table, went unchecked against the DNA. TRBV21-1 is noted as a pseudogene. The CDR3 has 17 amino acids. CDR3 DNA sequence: TGTGCCAGCAGCGGCGGGACTAGCGGGAGGGGACCGGGGACCCAGTACTTC. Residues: CASSGGTSGRGPGTQYF.

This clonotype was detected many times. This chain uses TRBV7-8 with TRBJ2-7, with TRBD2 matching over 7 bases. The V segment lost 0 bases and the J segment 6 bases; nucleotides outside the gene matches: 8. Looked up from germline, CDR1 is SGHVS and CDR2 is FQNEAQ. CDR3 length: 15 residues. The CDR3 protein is CASSLATTTSAEQYF. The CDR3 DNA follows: TGTGCCAGCAGCTTAGCTACTACCACTAGCGCCGAGCAGTACTTC.

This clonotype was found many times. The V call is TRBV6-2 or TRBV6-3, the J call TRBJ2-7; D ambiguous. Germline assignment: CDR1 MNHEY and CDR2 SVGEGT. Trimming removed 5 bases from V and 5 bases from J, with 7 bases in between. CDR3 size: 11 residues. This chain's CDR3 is CASSIAHEQYF. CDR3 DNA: TGTGCCAGCAGTATAGCCCACGAGCAGTACTTC.

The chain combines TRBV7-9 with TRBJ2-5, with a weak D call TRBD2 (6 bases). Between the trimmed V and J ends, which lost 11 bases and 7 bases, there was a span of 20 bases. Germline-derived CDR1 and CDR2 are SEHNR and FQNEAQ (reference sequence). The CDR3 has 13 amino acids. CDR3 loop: CAGTDVLGGTQYF. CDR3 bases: TGTGCCGGCACAGATGTCCTCGGGGGGACCCAGTACTTC.

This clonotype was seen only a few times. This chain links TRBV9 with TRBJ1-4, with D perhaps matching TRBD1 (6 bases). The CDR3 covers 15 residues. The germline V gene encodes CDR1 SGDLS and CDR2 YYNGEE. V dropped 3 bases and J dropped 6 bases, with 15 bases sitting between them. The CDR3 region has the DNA TGTGCCAGCAGCGCCGACAGGCCGGGGGATGAAAAACTGTTTTTT. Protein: CASSADRPGDEKLFF.

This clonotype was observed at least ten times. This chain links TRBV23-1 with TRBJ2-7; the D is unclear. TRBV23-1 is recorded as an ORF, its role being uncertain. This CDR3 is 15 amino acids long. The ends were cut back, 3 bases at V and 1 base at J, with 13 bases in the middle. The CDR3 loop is CASSHRALTSYEQYF. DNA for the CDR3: TGCGCCAGCAGTCACCGGGCACTCACATCCTACGAGCAGTACTTC.

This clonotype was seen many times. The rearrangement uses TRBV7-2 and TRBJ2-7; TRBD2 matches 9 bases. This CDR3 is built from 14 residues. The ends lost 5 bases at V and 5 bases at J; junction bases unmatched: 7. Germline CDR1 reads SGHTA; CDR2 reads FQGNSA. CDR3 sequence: CASSTSGRPHEQYF. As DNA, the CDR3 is TGTGCCAGCAGCACGAGCGGGAGGCCCCACGAGCAGTACTTC.